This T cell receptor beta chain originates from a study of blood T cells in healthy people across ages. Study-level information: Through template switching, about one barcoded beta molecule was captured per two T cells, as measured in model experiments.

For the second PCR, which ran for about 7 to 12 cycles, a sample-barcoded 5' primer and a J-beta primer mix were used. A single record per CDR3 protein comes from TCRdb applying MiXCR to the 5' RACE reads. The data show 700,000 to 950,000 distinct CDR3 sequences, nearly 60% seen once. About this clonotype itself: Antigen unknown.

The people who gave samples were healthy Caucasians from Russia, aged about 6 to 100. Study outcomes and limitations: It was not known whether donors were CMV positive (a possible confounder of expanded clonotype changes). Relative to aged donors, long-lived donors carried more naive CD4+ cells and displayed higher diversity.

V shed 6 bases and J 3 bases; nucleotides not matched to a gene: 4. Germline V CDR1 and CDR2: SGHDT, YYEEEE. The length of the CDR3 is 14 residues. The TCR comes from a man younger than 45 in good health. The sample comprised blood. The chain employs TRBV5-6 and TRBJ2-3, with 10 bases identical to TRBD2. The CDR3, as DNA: TGTGCCAGCAATGGAGCGGGAGGGACAGATACGCAGTATTTT. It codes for CASNGAGGTDTQYF.